The rows below give T cell receptor beta chains drawn from one sample of a study of T cell changes during pregnancy in multiple sclerosis. TCRdb's table, derived via immunoSEQ multiplex PCR, lists solely in-frame clones and lacks some. Among some 68,000 clones, 92% were seen once, and the ten largest hold 1.1% to 1.5%. Sequenced material: peripheral blood, taken in the second trimester of pregnancy. All receptors derive from a female donor in good health, enrolled as a control in a pregnancy study. Both conserved end residues are part of each CDR3. The order of the fields is J gene, V gene, CDR3 protein.

j_gene: TRBJ2-7
v_gene: TRBV5-6
CDR3aa: CASSTKLPSGLSYEQYF

j_gene: TRBJ2-5
v_gene: TRBV19
CDR3aa: CASSPDNQETQYF

j_gene: TRBJ1-1
v_gene: TRBV4-1
CDR3aa: CASRLRAGEGGAFF

j_gene: TRBJ1-2
v_gene: TRBV7-7
CDR3aa: CASSSTGTGGHYGYTF

j_gene: TRBJ2-1
v_gene: TRBV9
CDR3aa: CASSAPSGEDYNEQFF

j_gene: TRBJ2-7
v_gene: TRBV7-8
CDR3aa: CASSLVDEQYF

j_gene: TRBJ2-7
v_gene: TRBV27
CDR3aa: CASSFRGSPYEQYF

j_gene: TRBJ2-3
v_gene: TRBV28
CDR3aa: CASSFALAGPQDTQYF

j_gene: TRBJ2-3
v_gene: TRBV25-1
CDR3aa: CASSGPGQGRATDTQYF

j_gene: TRBJ2-7
v_gene: TRBV6-1
CDR3aa: CASSDTSGSSEQYF

j_gene: TRBJ2-1
v_gene: TRBV19
CDR3aa: CASSIIQGDYNEQFF

j_gene: TRBJ2-4
v_gene: TRBV5-8
CDR3aa: CASSRQGTVKNIQYF

j_gene: TRBJ2-1
v_gene: TRBV7-3
CDR3aa: CASSLIVSGSEGEQFF

j_gene: TRBJ1-2
v_gene: TRBV19
CDR3aa: CASSVDRGSGYTF

j_gene: TRBJ2-7
v_gene: TRBV14
CDR3aa: CASSLRGVHEQYF

j_gene: TRBJ2-7
v_gene: TRBV27
CDR3aa: CASSQDRGLKYEQYF

j_gene: TRBJ2-7
v_gene: TRBV5-1
CDR3aa: CASSLGTGAYEQYF

j_gene: TRBJ1-4
v_gene: TRBV10-3
CDR3aa: CATRDRGLSNEKLFF

j_gene: TRBJ2-1
v_gene: TRBV28
CDR3aa: CASSSPGLGGEQFF

j_gene: TRBJ1-4
v_gene: TRBV30
CDR3aa: CALSQGTNEKLFF

j_gene: TRBJ1-2
v_gene: TRBV18
CDR3aa: CASSPPGRQGRYGYTF

j_gene: TRBJ2-1
v_gene: TRBV7-2
CDR3aa: CASSFGGGVVEQFF

j_gene: TRBJ2-1
v_gene: TRBV5-1
CDR3aa: CASSGTRDNEQFF

j_gene: TRBJ2-1
v_gene: TRBV4-3
CDR3aa: CASSQAPHGGSANNEQFF

j_gene: TRBJ2-3
v_gene: TRBV6-1
CDR3aa: CASSERSYTDTQYF

j_gene: TRBJ2-3
v_gene: TRBV29-1
CDR3aa: CSVSKGPTGEYF

j_gene: TRBJ2-1
v_gene: TRBV10-2
CDR3aa: CASSGGNEQFF

j_gene: TRBJ2-1
v_gene: TRBV6-1
CDR3aa: CASSELAGSYNEQFF

j_gene: TRBJ1-1
v_gene: TRBV11-3
CDR3aa: CASSPSGQGMNTEAFF

j_gene: TRBJ1-5
v_gene: TRBV7-2
CDR3aa: CASSLLRNQPQHF

j_gene: TRBJ2-5
v_gene: TRBV30
CDR3aa: CAWAPGLETQYF

j_gene: TRBJ2-2
v_gene: TRBV6-1
CDR3aa: CASSEGLAGSGELFF

j_gene: TRBJ1-3
v_gene: TRBV18
CDR3aa: CASSPRAVSSGNTIYF

j_gene: TRBJ2-7
v_gene: TRBV6-5
CDR3aa: CASAGQDKNEQYF

j_gene: TRBJ2-3
v_gene: TRBV5-1
CDR3aa: CASGGNHRGRGDTDTQYF

j_gene: TRBJ2-3
v_gene: TRBV5-1
CDR3aa: CASSLAGRGTDTQYF

j_gene: TRBJ2-5
v_gene: TRBV27
CDR3aa: CASSHSGGLVRETQYF

j_gene: TRBJ2-1
v_gene: TRBV7-6
CDR3aa: CASSLLSLRAINNNEQFF

j_gene: TRBJ2-1
v_gene: TRBV11-3
CDR3aa: CASSSPGTSGSSEQFF

j_gene: TRBJ1-1
v_gene: TRBV11-2
CDR3aa: CASSPGFVTEAFF

j_gene: TRBJ1-3
v_gene: TRBV28
CDR3aa: CASSRFLGVSGNTIYF

j_gene: TRBJ1-1
v_gene: TRBV6-1
CDR3aa: CATNSAGMNTEAFF

j_gene: TRBJ2-5
v_gene: TRBV7-8
CDR3aa: CASSLAWTRKETQYF

j_gene: TRBJ2-7
v_gene: TRBV10-2
CDR3aa: CASSESRRGGGEQYF

j_gene: TRBJ1-1
v_gene: TRBV6-4
CDR3aa: CASTAGGKTEAFF

j_gene: TRBJ2-1
v_gene: TRBV10-3
CDR3aa: CAISARTSGNIEQFF

j_gene: TRBJ2-3
v_gene: TRBV5-5
CDR3aa: CASSLAGSDTQYF

j_gene: TRBJ2-1
v_gene: TRBV6-1
CDR3aa: CASSEGGRAYNEQFF

j_gene: TRBJ2-5
v_gene: TRBV29-1
CDR3aa: CSVEFREGTQYF

j_gene: TRBJ2-1
v_gene: TRBV2
CDR3aa: CASRIAGGPGEQFF

j_gene: TRBJ1-3
v_gene: TRBV10-2
CDR3aa: CASSLKTGAGNTIYF

j_gene: TRBJ1-2
v_gene: TRBV19
CDR3aa: CASSLRTGGDLTF

j_gene: TRBJ2-3
v_gene: TRBV30
CDR3aa: CAWMGGGSSDTQYF

j_gene: TRBJ2-7
v_gene: TRBV15
CDR3aa: CATSREGQTNYEQYF